The 22 T cell receptor beta chains reported below all come from one sample, sequenced in a study of siplizumab effects on memory and regulatory T cells. The protocol was immunoSEQ multiplex PCR, while the TCRdb copy is restricted to in-frame clones and leaves out a portion. The profile shows 100,000 or so clones, roughly 91% of them singletons. Sequenced sample: non-Treg CD4+ T cells sorted from blood. The receptor source for this set is a human donor in good health.

This clone has a single count. J is TRBJ2-2 and V is TRBV6-1; perhaps TRBD2 as D (7 bases). CDR3 length: 15 residues. V lost 6 bases to trimming and J lost 6 bases, with 17 bases between them. Per the germline V gene, CDR1 is MNHNS and CDR2 is SASEGT. Here the CDR3 reads CASSPRGGTSGELFF. CDR3 coding DNA: TGTGCCAGCAGCCCGAGGGGGGGCACGTCCGGGGAGCTGTTTTTT.

The V and J genes are TRBV28 and TRBJ2-5; D call uncertain. The J call may not be correct, given that the DNA end is closer to TRBJ2-7. This CDR3 is 14 amino acids long. The germline V gene has CDR1 MDHEN and CDR2 SYDVKM. The CDR3 loop reads CASSLLGPLHEQYF. DNA for the CDR3: TGTGCCAGCAGTTTATTAGGTCCACTACACGAGCAGTACTTC.

The rearrangement joins TRBV11-2 to TRBJ2-5; 7 nucleotides line up with TRBD2. Germline CDR1 is SGHAT and CDR2 is FQNNGV. With V trimmed by 5 bases and J by 2 bases, 8 bases remained unmatched. This CDR3 comprises 15 residues. The CDR3 reads CASSARVGGQETQYF. The DNA for the CDR3 is TGTGCCAGCAGCGCGCGGGTCGGGGGGCAAGAGACCCAGTACTTC.

V usage is TRBV2 and J usage is TRBJ2-5; D is unresolved. Trimming took 4 bases from V and 9 from J, leaving 12 bases between them. The CDR3 extends over 12 amino acids. From germline, CDR1 is SNHLY and CDR2 FYNNEI. The CDR3 reads CASSADRVSQYF. For the CDR3, the DNA is TGTGCCAGCAGTGCGGACCGGGTGTCCCAGTACTTC.

This chain joins TRBV15 and TRBJ2-7; 7 bases line up with TRBD2. V was clipped by 1 base and J by 7 bases; unmatched bases: 7. The germline gives CDR1 LNHNV, CDR2 YYDKDF (reference sequence). This CDR3 is built from 14 residues. As DNA, the CDR3 is TGTGCCACCAGCAGAGTTGCGGGAGCTCAGGAGCAGTACTTC. It codes for CATSRVAGAQEQYF. The entire variable domain, with the rest obtained from reference TRBV15 and TRBJ2-7, is as follows: DAMVIQNPRYQVTQFGKPVTLSCSQTLNHNVMYWYQQKSSQAPKLLFHYYDKDFNNEADTPDNFQSRRPNTSFCFLDIRSPGLGDTAMYLCATSRVAGAQEQYFGPGTRLTVT.

The chain recombines TRBV19 with TRBJ1-3; D perhaps matches TRBD1 (6 bases). Deletions cut 4 bases from V and 4 bases from J, with 8 bases between. CDR3 length: 13 amino acids. In germline, CDR1 is LNHDA, CDR2 SQIVND (reference sequence). This CDR3 is CASSTDRGNTIYF. The CDR3 region has the DNA TGTGCCAGTAGTACCGACAGGGGAAACACCATATATTTT.

The genes are TRBV4-3 and TRBJ1-2; D not resolved. CDR3 length: 15 amino acids. The germline V and J ends were trimmed by 0 bases and 0 bases, with 8 bases remaining between them. Germline V CDR1 and CDR2: LGHNA, YSLEER. In DNA, the CDR3 is TGCGCCAGCAGCCAAGACAGTCTCCCTAACTATGGCTACACCTTC. Residues: CASSQDSLPNYGYTF.

The genes are TRBV15 and TRBJ2-7; possibly TRBD1 or TRBD2 for D (5 bases each). The CDR3 is made up of 13 amino acids. Germline V CDR1 and CDR2: LNHNV, YYDKDF (reference sequence). The germline V and J ends were trimmed by 3 bases and 3 bases, with 9 bases remaining between them. The CDR3 bases are TGTGCCACCAGCAGGGGACCGAGCTACGAGCAGTACTTC. It is translated as CATSRGPSYEQYF. The whole variable domain, filled in from reference TRBV15 and TRBJ2-7, reads DAMVIQNPRYQVTQFGKPVTLSCSQTLNHNVMYWYQQKSSQAPKLLFHYYDKDFNNEADTPDNFQSRRPNTSFCFLDIRSPGLGDTAMYLCATSRGPSYEQYFGPGTRLTVT.

This clone was seen a few times. The junction does not match germline at one end; this may be a read error. The rearrangement links TRBV7-8 to TRBJ1-2; D possibly corresponds to TRBD1 (6 bases). The CDR3 runs 14 residues. The V gene's germline CDR1 is SGHVS and CDR2 FQNEAQ. CDR3: CASSQSGRDARGGF. For the CDR3, the DNA is TGTGCCAGCAGCCAATCTGGCCGGGACGCACGAGGGGGTTTC. Together with reference TRBV7-8 and TRBJ1-2, the CDR3 gives the full variable domain: GAGVSQSPRYKVAKRGQDVALRCDPISGHVSLFWYQQALGQGPEFLTYFQNEAQLDKSGLPSDRFFAERPEGSVSTLKIQRTQQEDSAVYLCASSQSGRDARGGFGSGTRLTVV.

This clone was detected only once. The rearrangement uses TRBV4-2 and TRBJ2-1, with D perhaps assigned TRBD1 or TRBD2 (5 bases each). V shed 0 bases and J shed 2 bases, with 11 bases lying between them. The CDR3 totals 16 residues. Germline CDR1 reads LGHNA; CDR2 reads YNFKEQ. CDR3 region: CASSQDHGDPYNEQFF. The CDR3 DNA is TGTGCCAGCAGCCAAGATCACGGGGACCCCTACAATGAGCAGTTCTTC.

V usage is TRBV18 and J usage is TRBJ2-2; 11 bases fit TRBD2. The CDR3 has 19 residues. The ends lost 1 base at V and 4 bases at J; junction bases unmatched: 11. Germline V gene data show CDR1 as KGHSH and CDR2 as LQKENI. The CDR3 sequence: CASSPRRLAGGVGTGELFF. CDR3 nucleotides: TGTGCCAGCTCACCACGTCGTCTAGCGGGAGGAGTCGGCACCGGGGAGCTGTTTTTT.

This rearrangement joins TRBV27 to TRBJ2-3, with D hard to call. In germline, CDR1 is MNHEY, CDR2 SMNVEV (reference sequence). Trimming removed 5 bases from V and 4 bases from J, with 4 bases in between. The CDR3 covers 11 residues. The CDR3 region has the DNA TGTGCCAGCAGTATCGCAGATACGCAGTATTTT. This gives the protein CASSIADTQYF.

In its sample, this clone was seen once. V usage is TRBV7-9 and J usage is TRBJ2-2, with 9 nucleotides matching TRBD1. The CDR3 has 16 residues. V trimming: 5 bases; J trimming: 3 bases; junction bases outside the gene matches: 7. Germline V gives CDR1 SEHNR, CDR2 FQNEAQ (reference sequence). This CDR3 reads CASSRDRDLDTGELFF. The CDR3 DNA sequence: TGTGCCAGCAGCCGGGACAGGGATTTGGACACCGGGGAGCTGTTTTTT.

The chain links TRBV7-2 to TRBJ2-5; D gene unclear. This CDR3 is 12 amino acids long. CDR1 is SGHTA and CDR2 is FQGNSA in the germline V gene. Deletions cut 4 bases from V and 5 bases from J, with 8 bases between. The CDR3 DNA reads as TGTGCCAGCAGCTCCACTATGGAGACCCAGTACTTC. Amino acid sequence: CASSSTMETQYF.

V and J are TRBV6-5 and TRBJ1-5, with a weak D call TRBD1 (5 bases). Per the germline V gene, CDR1 is MNHEY and CDR2 is SVGAGI. The CDR3 extends over 15 amino acids. V gave up 0 bases and J gave up 1 base, with 7 bases separating them. The CDR3 region is CASSYSWGSNQPQHF. CDR3 nucleotides: TGTGCCAGCAGTTACTCGTGGGGGAGCAATCAGCCCCAGCATTTT.

This clone was picked up a small number of times. The chain couples TRBV10-1 to TRBJ1-5; 9 nucleotides align to TRBD1. The length of the CDR3 is 18 residues. In germline, CDR1 is WNHNN, CDR2 SYGVQD (reference sequence). After removal of 8 bases from V and 0 bases from J, the junction contained 14 bases not matched to a gene. In DNA form, the CDR3 reads TGCGCCAGCTGCTGGACAGGGGAAATCTATTATAGCAATCAGCCCCAGCATTTT. Protein: CASCWTGEIYYSNQPQHF.

The chain carries TRBV29-1 and TRBJ2-7; no reliable D call. Trimming removed 5 bases at V and 2 bases at J, with 10 bases between. Germline assignment: CDR1 SQVTM and CDR2 ANQGSEA. This CDR3 is 12 amino acids long. The CDR3 DNA follows: TGCAGCGTTCTTGAACCGACCTACGAGCAGTACTTC. It encodes CSVLEPTYEQYF.

This clone was seen a few times. Other DNA sequences of this sample code for an identical CDR3. CDR3 DNA sequence: TGCAGCGTTGAAGAAAACACCGGGGAGCTGTTTTTT. It encodes CSVEENTGELFF. The chain recombines TRBV29-1 with TRBJ2-2; D unclear. The germline V and J ends were trimmed by 0 bases and 2 bases, with 1 base remaining between them. Germline assignment: CDR1 SQVTM and CDR2 ANQGSEA. The CDR3 contains 12 residues.

CDR3 protein: CASSLYVYGGGYTF. CDR3 nucleotide sequence: TGTGCCAGCAGCTTATATGTGTACGGGGGCGGCTACACCTTC. The V call is TRBV7-2, the J call TRBJ1-2, with D perhaps matching TRBD1 (6 bases). The germline CDR1 and CDR2 sequences are SGHTA and FQGNSA. The CDR3 sequence is 14 residues long. V dropped 2 bases and J dropped 8 bases, with 15 bases sitting between them.

This chain uses TRBV29-1 with TRBJ1-2, with 7 nucleotides matching TRBD1. The ends lost 7 bases at V and 8 bases at J; junction bases unmatched: 7. CDR3 size: 11 residues. Germline values: CDR1 SQVTM, CDR2 ANQGSEA. CDR3 protein: CSAQQGYGYTF. CDR3 nucleotides: TGCAGCGCCCAACAGGGGTACGGCTACACCTTC.

The chain joins TRBV9 to TRBJ1-5, with TRBD1 matching 8 bases. Germline assignment: CDR1 SGDLS and CDR2 YYNGEE. V shed 3 bases, J shed 5 bases, and the junction held 1 base outside the gene matches. The CDR3 covers 13 residues. The DNA of the CDR3 is TGTGCCAGCAGCGGACAGGGGTATCAGCCCCAGCATTTT. It encodes CASSGQGYQPQHF.

The genes are TRBV10-1 and TRBJ1-1; no definite D call. CDR1 is WNHNN and CDR2 is SYGVQD in the germline V gene (reference sequence). Trimming left V 0 bases short and J 7 bases short, with 9 bases between. This CDR3 has 13 residues. The DNA of the CDR3 is TGCGCCAGCAGTGAGTCGACGGGGAGTGAAGCTTTCTTT. This codes for CASSESTGSEAFF.